This TCR beta chain was sequenced for a study of graft-versus-host responses after intestinal transplantation. Study-level background: Among the recipients, transplants were multivisceral, liver-intestinal, or isolated intestinal. Study results and limitations: Allografts carried high graft-versus-host to host-versus-graft clonal ratios in patients having graft-donor T cell macrochimerism. Recipient marrow contained GvH clones, some of which appeared first in ileum or blood.

Assay: immunoSEQ multiplex PCR; the TCRdb copy retains only in-frame clones and omits some. The sample records about 99,000 clones, approximately 94% being singletons. This CDR3 is built from 13 residues. Germline V gives CDR1 MNHNY, CDR2 SVGAGI (reference sequence). V gave up 5 bases and J gave up 5 bases, with 12 bases separating them. This clone was recorded a few times. What it binds is unknown. Sequences were derived from unstimulated CD8+ T cells sorted from spleen or lymph node cells, sampled before intestinal transplant. The sequence was collected from a human donor who received an intestinal transplant. This sequence joins TRBV6-6 and TRBJ1-1; TRBD1 is a possible D gene (6 bases). The CDR3 bases are TGTGCCAGCAGTACCGAAGGGGGTACTGAAGCTTTCTTT. Its protein product is CASSTEGGTEAFF.